This T cell receptor beta chain was recovered during a study of tumor-infiltrating lymphocytes in primary liver carcinoma. Overall study results and limits: Unsorted bulk sampling ruled out any CD4+ versus CD8+ repertoire comparison.

Trimming cost V 7 bases and J 13 bases, with 20 bases left between them. CDR1 is MNHNS and CDR2 is SASEGT in the germline V gene. CDR3 length: 12 residues. Blood RNA was derived from unsorted whole blood, and germline DNA was extracted too. From roughly 0.45 ug total RNA, TCR beta cDNA was generated with a primer in the constant region. Three rounds of nested multiplex PCR with slightly modified ARM-PCR produced TCR beta libraries. The first two PCR rounds used TRBV1-TRBV30 forward primers with a C-beta reverse primer, about 10 cycles each. TCRdb re-called the multiplex PCR reads through MiXCR, storing one row per CDR3 protein. The profile shows 180,000 or so distinct CDR3 sequences, roughly 60% of them singletons. Remarks on this clonotype: What it binds is unknown.

The V and J genes are TRBV6-1 and TRBJ2-7; no clear D. Source material: peripheral blood. This clonotype was sampled from a man aged 40-55 years with primary liver carcinoma and hepatitis B virus infection. This CDR3 reads CASTEDLSDKYF. DNA for the CDR3: TGTGCCAGCACCGAGGACCTTTCCGATAAATACTTC.